This paragraph covers one T cell receptor beta chain sequence. Its antigen is unknown. This entry belongs to a study of cytomegalovirus exposure and HLA in healthy donors. Study conclusions and caveats: One cluster of highly shared sequence variants probably arose as a sequencing artifact. In a later analysis, productive TCRs from donors in an Asian-associated ancestry cluster reportedly carried fewer N-insertions than the cohort mean.

PCR amplification relied on 60 Vbeta primers (plus 13 Jbeta primers). Only in-frame clones appear in the TCRdb table, and some are missing; sequencing was by immunoSEQ multiplex PCR. The ten most abundant clones cover 1% to 1.5% of a sample with 150,000 to 200,000 clones. CDR1 is MNHNS and CDR2 is SASEGT in the germline V gene. Trimming removed 6 bases at V and 0 bases at J, with 12 bases between. The CDR3 consists of 14 residues. Whereas donors were nominally healthy upon sampling, unrecorded immune exposures were probable. The V gene is TRBV6-1, the J gene TRBJ2-7, with D possibly matching TRBD1 (5 bases). This sequence was found in a woman aged 55 to 70 in good health and CMV-seronegative. Sequencing was performed on PBMCs. CDR3 coding DNA: TGTGCCAGCAGGGGCTGGCAGGGCTCCTACGAGCAGTACTTC. Encoded protein: CASRGWQGSYEQYF.